This T cell receptor (beta chain) was sequenced in a study of vaccination and CD4 T cells after COVID-19. A remark on this clonotype: Antigen unknown.

The treatment denotes: approximately nine-day PBMC culture with coronavirus spike peptide pools or control peptides (ViraFEST assay). J lost 11 bases, V lost 6 bases, and 7 bases had no gene match. This CDR3 comprises 12 residues. CDR1 and CDR2 (germline): MNHNS, SASEGT. Oncomine TCR Beta short-read sequencing was applied to DNA from cultured CD4+ T cells. Each CDR3 protein is one row after TCRdb ran MiXCR on the PCR reads. The sample includes around 20,000 distinct CDR3 sequences, approximately 42% of them seen just once. The source material was CD4+ T cells from blood, cultured in vitro, sampled before SARS-CoV-2 vaccination. This clonotype was obtained from a human donor who received a COVID-19 vaccine. This chain connects TRBV6-1 to TRBJ1-2; the match to TRBD1 covers 9 bases. DNA of the CDR3: TGTGCCAGCAGGGGACAGGGAGCCGGTTACACCTTC. Its protein is CASRGQGAGYTF.